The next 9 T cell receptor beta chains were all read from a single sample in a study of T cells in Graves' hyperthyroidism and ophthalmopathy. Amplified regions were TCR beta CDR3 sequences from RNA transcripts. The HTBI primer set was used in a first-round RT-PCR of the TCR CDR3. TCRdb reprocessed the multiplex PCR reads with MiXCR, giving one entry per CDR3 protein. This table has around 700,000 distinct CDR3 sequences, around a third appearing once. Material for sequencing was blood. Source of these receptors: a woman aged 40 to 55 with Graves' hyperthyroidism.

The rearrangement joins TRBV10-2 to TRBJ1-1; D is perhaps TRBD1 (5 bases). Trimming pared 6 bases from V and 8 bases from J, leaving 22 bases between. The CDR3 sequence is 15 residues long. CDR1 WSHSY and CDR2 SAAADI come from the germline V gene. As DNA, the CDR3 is TGCGCCAGCAGGGCCAGGGCAGGAGAGATTACGGAAGCTTTCTTT. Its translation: CASRARAGEITEAFF.

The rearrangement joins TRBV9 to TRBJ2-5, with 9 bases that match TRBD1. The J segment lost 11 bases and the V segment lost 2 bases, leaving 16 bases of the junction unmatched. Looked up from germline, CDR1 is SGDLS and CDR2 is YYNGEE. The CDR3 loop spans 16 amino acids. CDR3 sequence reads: CASSVGGTGFRDTQYF. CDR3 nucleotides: TGTGCCAGCAGCGTCGGTGGGACAGGGTTTCGAGATACGCAGTACTTC.

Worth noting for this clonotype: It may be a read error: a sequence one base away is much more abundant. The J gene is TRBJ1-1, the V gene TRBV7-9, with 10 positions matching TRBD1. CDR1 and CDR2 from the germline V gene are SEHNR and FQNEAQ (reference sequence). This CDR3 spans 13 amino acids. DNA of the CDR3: TGTGTCAGCAGCTTAGACAGGGGGCGGGGAGCTTTCTTT. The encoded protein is CVSSLDRGRGAFF.

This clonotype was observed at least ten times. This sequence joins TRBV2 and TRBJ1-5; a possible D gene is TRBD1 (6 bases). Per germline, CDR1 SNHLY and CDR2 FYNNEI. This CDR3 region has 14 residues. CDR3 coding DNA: TGTGTCAGTGGGGGCAGGACGGACAATCAGCCCCAGCATTTT. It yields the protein CVSGGRTDNQPQHF.

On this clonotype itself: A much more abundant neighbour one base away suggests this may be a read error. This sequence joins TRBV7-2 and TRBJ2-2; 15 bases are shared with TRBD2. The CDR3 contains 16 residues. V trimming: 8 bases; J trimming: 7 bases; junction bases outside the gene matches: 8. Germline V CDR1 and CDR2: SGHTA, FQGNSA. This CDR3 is CASGRTSGGADGELFF. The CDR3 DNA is TGTGCCAGCGGCCGGACTAGCGGGGGGGCCGACGGGGAGCTGTTTTTT.

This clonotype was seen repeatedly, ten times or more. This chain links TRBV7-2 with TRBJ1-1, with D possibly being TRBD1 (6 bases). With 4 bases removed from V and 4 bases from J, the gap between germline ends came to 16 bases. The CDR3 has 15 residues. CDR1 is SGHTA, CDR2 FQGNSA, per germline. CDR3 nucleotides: TGTGCCAGCAGCTCGAGCGGTGGACAGCGCACTGAAGCTTTCTTT. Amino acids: CASSSSGGQRTEAFF.

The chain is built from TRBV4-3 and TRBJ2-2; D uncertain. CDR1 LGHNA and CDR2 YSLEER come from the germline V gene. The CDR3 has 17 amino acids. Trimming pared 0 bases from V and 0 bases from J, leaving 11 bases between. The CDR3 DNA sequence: TGCGCCAGCAGCCAAGATCCTAGACCGACGAACACCGGGGAGCTGTTTTTT. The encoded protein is CASSQDPRPTNTGELFF.

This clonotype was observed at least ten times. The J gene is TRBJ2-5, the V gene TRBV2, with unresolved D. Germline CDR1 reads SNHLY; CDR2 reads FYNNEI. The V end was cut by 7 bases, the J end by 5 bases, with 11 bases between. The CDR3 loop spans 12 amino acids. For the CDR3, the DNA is TGTGCCAGCAAGTGGTATGGGGAGACCCAGTACTTC. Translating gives CASKWYGETQYF.

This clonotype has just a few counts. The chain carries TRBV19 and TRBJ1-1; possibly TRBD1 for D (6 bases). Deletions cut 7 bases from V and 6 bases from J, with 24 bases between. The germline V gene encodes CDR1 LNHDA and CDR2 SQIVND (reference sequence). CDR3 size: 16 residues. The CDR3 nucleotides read TGTGCCAGTACGGACAGATGGGCAGCTCGGGGGCCTGAAGCTTTCTTT. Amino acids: CASTDRWAARGPEAFF.